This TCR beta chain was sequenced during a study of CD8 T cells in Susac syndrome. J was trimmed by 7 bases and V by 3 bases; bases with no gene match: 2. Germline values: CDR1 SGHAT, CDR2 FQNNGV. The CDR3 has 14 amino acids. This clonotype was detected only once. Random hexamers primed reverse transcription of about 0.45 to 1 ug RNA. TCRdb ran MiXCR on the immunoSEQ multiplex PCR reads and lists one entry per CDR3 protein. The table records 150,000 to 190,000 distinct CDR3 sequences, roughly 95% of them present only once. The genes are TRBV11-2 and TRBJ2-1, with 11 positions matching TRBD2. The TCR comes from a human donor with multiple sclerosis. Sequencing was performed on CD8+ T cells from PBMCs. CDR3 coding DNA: TGTGCCAGCAGCTTGACTAGCGGGGTAAATGAGCAGTTCTTC. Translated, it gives CASSLTSGVNEQFF. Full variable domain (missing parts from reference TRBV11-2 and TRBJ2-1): EAGVAQSPRYKIIEKRQSVAFWCNPISGHATLYWYQQILGQGPKLLIQFQNNGVVDDSQLPKDRFSAERLKGVDSTLKIQPAKLEDSAVYLCASSLTSGVNEQFFGPGTRLTVL.